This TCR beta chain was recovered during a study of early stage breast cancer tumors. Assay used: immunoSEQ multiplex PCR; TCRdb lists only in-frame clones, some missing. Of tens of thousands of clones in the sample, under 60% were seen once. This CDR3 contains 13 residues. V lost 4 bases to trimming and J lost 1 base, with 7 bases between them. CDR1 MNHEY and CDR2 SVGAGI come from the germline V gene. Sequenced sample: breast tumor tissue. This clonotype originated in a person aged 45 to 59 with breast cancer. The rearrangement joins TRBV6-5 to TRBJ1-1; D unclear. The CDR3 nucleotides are TGTGCCAGCAGTTTTAAACCGAACACTGAAGCTTTCTTT. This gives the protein CASSFKPNTEAFF.